This T cell receptor (beta chain) was captured by sequencing in a study of read filtering for tumor transcriptome and immune sequencing. Whole-study context: Mean patient age was roughly 66 years, range about 45 to 90; over 16 male, some 15 female. Study observations and caveats: Approximately 82% of IR-seq clonotypes had a single read, yet these held roughly 3.8% of reads.

This clonotype was counted ten times or more. Its antigen is as yet unknown. Every patient had bone marrow sampled while the disease was active. CDR1 and CDR2 (germline): MDHEN, SYDVKM. The CDR3 has 11 residues. The ends were cut back, 6 bases at V and 5 bases at J, with 6 bases in the middle. Molecular barcoded adaptors covering alpha/delta and beta/gamma chains were used on approximately 440 ng RNA. MiXCR, applied by TCRdb to the reads, yields one record per CDR3 protein. The profile shows over 50,000 distinct CDR3 sequences, nearly 20% of them singletons. The chain combines TRBV28 with TRBJ2-3; D is uncertain. The sequence was collected from a donor aged 40 or older with multiple myeloma. Sequencing used a population of CD138-negative cells sorted from bone marrow. In nucleotides, the CDR3 is TGTGCCAGCAGGGGTGTAGATACGCAGTATTTT. It translates to CASRGVDTQYF.